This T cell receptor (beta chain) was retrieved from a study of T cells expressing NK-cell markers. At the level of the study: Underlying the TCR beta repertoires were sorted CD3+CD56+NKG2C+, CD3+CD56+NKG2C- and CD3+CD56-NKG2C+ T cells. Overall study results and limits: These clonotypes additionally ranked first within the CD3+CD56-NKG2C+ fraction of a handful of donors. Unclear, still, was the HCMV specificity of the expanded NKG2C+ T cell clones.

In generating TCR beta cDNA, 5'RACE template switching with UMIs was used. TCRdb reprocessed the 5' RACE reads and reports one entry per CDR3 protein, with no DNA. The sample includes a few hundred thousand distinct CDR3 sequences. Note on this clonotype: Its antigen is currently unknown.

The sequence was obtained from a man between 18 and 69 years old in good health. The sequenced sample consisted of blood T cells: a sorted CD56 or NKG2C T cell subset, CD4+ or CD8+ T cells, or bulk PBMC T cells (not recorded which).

The CDR3 reads CASSFGTSGSNEQFF. This rearrangement joins TRBV5-1 to TRBJ2-1; TCRdb calls TRBD2, which cannot be checked without DNA. Germline CDR1 reads SGHRS; CDR2 reads YFSETQ. This CDR3 is built from 15 residues.